The following is a T cell receptor beta chain sequence with its context. This entry comes from a study of blood T cell repertoires in COVID-19. Study-wide context: Samples representing acute and convalescent COVID-19 were sourced from the United States, Italy and Spain. PBMCs, B-cell-depleted T cells, or T cells were the source of the cDNA or gDNA that made up the material.

The CDR3 contains 15 residues. The ends were cut back, 1 base at V and 0 bases at J, with 10 bases in the middle. CDR1 is LNHDA and CDR2 is SQIVND in the germline V gene (reference sequence). As originally analysed: Estimates of nucleated cell counts were drawn from the amplification of reference gene primers. Clones were sequenced by immunoSEQ multiplex PCR, and TCRdb holds only the in-frame ones, with some missing. D and trimming come from the DNA, and the V and J calls and clone size come from that table. The table lists about 150,000 clones, about 80% of them singletons. The chain has TRBV19 and TRBJ2-7; a possible D gene is TRBD1 (5 bases). Sequenced sample: peripheral blood. The receptor was isolated from a man in his sixties with acute or convalescent COVID-19. The CDR3 region has the DNA TGTGCCAGTAGTATAGGTTCAGGGATCTCCTACGAGCAGTACTTC. Its translation is CASSIGSGISYEQYF.